This T cell receptor beta chain was recorded in a study of cytomegalovirus exposure and HLA in healthy donors. Broader study findings: Analyses of presence and absence presupposed an approximately uniform sequencing depth across donors.

This CDR3 spans 14 amino acids. CDR1 and CDR2 (germline): MDHEN, SYDVKM. V trimming: 6 bases; J trimming: 1 base; junction bases outside the gene matches: 5. The PCR made use of 60 Vbeta and 13 Jbeta primers. TCRdb's copy holds only in-frame clones and misses some; the assay was immunoSEQ multiplex PCR. The data show around 130,000 clones, 70% to 80% seen once. Concerning this clone itself: What it recognizes is unknown.

V and J are TRBV28 and TRBJ2-7, with TRBD1 matching over 8 bases. The sample consisted of PBMCs. The receptor's source is a woman aged 55-70 years in good health and CMV-seronegative. CDR3 nucleotides: TGTGCCAGCAGGACAGGGGCCGCTTCCTACGAGCAGTACTTC. This codes for CASRTGAASYEQYF.